The sample holds many counts of the clone carrying this TCR beta chain. Antigen specificity is unknown. The data were obtained in a study of identical twins. General observations from the study: The study found that models underestimated out-of-frame TCR alpha sharing in monozygotic twins. The authors drew conclusions from cross-sectional statistical analysis rather than following the same donors. In beta out-of-frame sequences, the excess sharing between twins was weaker. Insertions were fewer in abundant cord blood beta clonotypes, whereas memory repertoires showed none of this pattern.

Germline CDR1 and CDR2: MDHEN and SYDVKM. CDR3 length: 14 residues. With V trimmed by 5 bases and J by 5 bases, 8 bases remained unmatched. TCRdb reprocessed the 5' RACE reads with MiXCR, giving one entry per CDR3 protein. The table shows 300,000 or so distinct CDR3 sequences, with more than 8% occurring only once. This same sample was also part of a study on yellow fever vaccine responses in identical twins.

Sequencing input: CD8+ T cells sorted from blood. The V and J genes are TRBV28 and TRBJ1-1; 7 nucleotides align to TRBD1. This clonotype originated in a woman aged 18-29 years in good health. DNA for the CDR3: TGTGCCAGCAGTCTGACAGGGTTGGGGACTGAAGCTTTCTTT. Protein: CASSLTGLGTEAFF.